This is a list of T cell receptor beta chains from one sample in a study of blood T cell repertoires in COVID-19. Only in-frame clones appear in the TCRdb table, and some are missing; sequencing was by immunoSEQ multiplex PCR. The sample contains 200,000 to 250,000 clones, roughly 85% of which appear only once. The source material was peripheral blood. Receptors were obtained from a woman between 18 and 29 years old who had recovered from COVID-19. Each CDR3 is given with its conserved first and last residue. Each record gives: J gene, V gene, D gene, clone size, CDR3 protein, CDR3 DNA. D genes are given only for firm matches. The size entry is marked missing in some rows and otherwise reads once, few, many or a size class.

>TRBJ1-2|TRBV9|-|once
CASSRTLGEDYGYTF
TGTGCCAGCAGCAGAACCCTTGGGGAGGACTATGGCTACACCTTC
>TRBJ1-4|TRBV5-1|TRBD1|-
CASSSTTRDRGGKLFF
TGCGCCAGCAGCTCCACTACACGGGACAGGGGAGGGAAACTGTTTTTT
>TRBJ2-7|TRBV11-1|TRBD1|-
CASTFSGTGIDEQYF
TGTGCCAGCACCTTCAGCGGGACAGGGATCGACGAGCAGTACTTC
>TRBJ2-7|TRBV19|TRBD1|-
CASSTRQGAYEQYF
TGTGCCAGTAGTACGAGACAGGGGGCCTACGAGCAGTACTTC
>TRBJ2-7|TRBV6-2/TRBV6-3|TRBD2|few
CASSYTTSDEQYF
TGTGCCAGCAGTTACACGACTAGCGACGAGCAGTACTTC
>TRBJ1-1|TRBV23-1|-|-
CASSFAGDYENTEAFF
TGCGCCAGCAGTTTTGCAGGGGATTATGAGAACACTGAAGCTTTCTTT
>TRBJ2-1|TRBV5-4|-|-
CASSFFRPSSYNEQFF
TGTGCCAGCAGCTTTTTCAGGCCAAGCTCCTACAATGAGCAGTTCTTC
>TRBJ2-1|TRBV2|TRBD1|-
CASIKGQGYNEQFF
TGTGCCAGCATTAAGGGACAGGGCTACAATGAGCAGTTCTTC
>TRBJ1-2|TRBV29-1|-|-
CSGRTDYGYTF
TGCAGCGGGAGGACGGACTATGGCTACACCTTC
>TRBJ2-3|TRBV7-9|-|-
CASSLSTDTQYF
TGTGCCAGCAGCCTCAGCACAGATACGCAGTATTTT
>TRBJ2-7|TRBV6-2/TRBV6-3|-|-
CASSKRRQQKSYEQYF
TGTGCCAGCAGTAAACGACGCCAACAGAAATCCTACGAGCAGTACTTC
>TRBJ1-6|TRBV6-1|-|-
CASSEVFGHYNSPLHF
TGTGCCAGCAGTGAAGTGTTTGGGCATTATAATTCACCCCTCCACTTT